One and the same sample provided the 22 T cell receptor beta chains below, sequenced in a study of response to subunit inactivated influenza vaccine. TCRdb re-called the RT-PCR reads with MiXCR, one entry per CDR3 protein. The repertoire holds around 250,000 distinct CDR3 sequences, with 12% as singletons. This specimen was non-naive T cells sorted from PBMCs, taken 14 to 15 days before vaccination. Receptor source: a man aged 50-59 years who received an inactivated influenza vaccine.

In its sample, this clonotype was seen many times. The chain uses TRBV6-2 or TRBV6-3 and TRBJ1-5; D might be TRBD1 (5 bases). The germline CDR1 and CDR2 sequences are MNHEY and SVGEGT. This CDR3 has 14 amino acids. Trimming left V 0 bases short and J 11 bases short, with 14 bases between. CDR3 in DNA: TGTGCCAGCAGTTACTCGATGGGCCCCAGGGCCCAGCATTTT. Its protein is CASSYSMGPRAQHF.

The V and J genes are TRBV6-1 and TRBJ2-7, with 9 positions matching TRBD1. This CDR3 is 14 amino acids long. V gave up 4 bases and J gave up 3 bases; unmatched junction bases: 4. Per germline, CDR1 MNHNS and CDR2 SASEGT. Here the CDR3 DNA reads TGTGCCAGCAGTGCCCCGGGACAGGGCTACGAGCAGTACTTC. Amino acid sequence: CASSAPGQGYEQYF.

This clonotype has only a few counts. The chain employs TRBV6-2 or TRBV6-3 and TRBJ2-3; D may be TRBD2 (6 bases). Looked up from germline, CDR1 is MNHEY and CDR2 is SVGEGT. The V and J ends lost 5 bases and 5 bases respectively, with 14 bases between them. The CDR3 covers 14 residues. CDR3 protein: CASSLWGLRDTQYF. The CDR3 bases are TGTGCCAGCAGTCTTTGGGGACTGAGAGATACGCAGTATTTT.

This clonotype was found many times. This sequence joins TRBV12-3 or TRBV12-4 and TRBJ2-7, with TRBD1 matching 7 bases. Germline trimming cut 5 bases from V and 5 bases from J; bases unmatched to any gene: 6. The CDR3 extends over 13 amino acids. CDR3 sequence (DNA): TGTGCCAGCAGTCCGACAGGGTCCCACGAGCAGTACTTC. Its protein is CASSPTGSHEQYF.

The V call is TRBV5-1, the J call TRBJ2-2; TRBD2 agrees at 7 bases. Germline V gene sequence: CDR1 SGHRS, CDR2 YFSETQ. V lost 7 bases and J lost 3; bases outside the gene matches: 3. CDR3 length equals 13 residues. The CDR3 sequence is CASRLADTGELFF. The DNA for the CDR3 is TGCGCCAGCCGGCTAGCGGACACCGGGGAGCTGTTTTTT. The full variable domain, in which reference TRBV5-1 and TRBJ2-2 provide the parts outside the CDR3, is KAGVTQTPRYLIKTRGQQVTLSCSPISGHRSVSWYQQTPGQGLQFLFEYFSETQRNKGNFPGRFSGRQFSNSRSEMNVSTLELGDSALYLCASRLADTGELFFGEGSRLTVL.

On this clonotype: Just one base apart from a much larger clone, this may be a read error. The V and J genes are TRBV4-2 and TRBJ2-5; the D is unclear. The CDR3 is made up of 14 amino acids. Germline CDR1 LGHNA, CDR2 YNFKEQ. The CDR3 sequence is CAGSQEVASETQYF. CDR3 in DNA: TGTGCCGGCAGCCAAGAAGTAGCCTCCGAGACCCAGTACTTC.

This clonotype was counted between two and nine times. The V gene is TRBV4-3, the J gene TRBJ1-3, with D unresolved. Per germline, CDR1 LGHNA and CDR2 YSLEER. The CDR3 runs 16 residues. Between the trimmed V and J ends, which lost 0 bases and 2 bases, there was a span of 11 bases. The CDR3 nucleotides are TGCGCCAGCAGCCAAGATTTGGTCAACGCTGGAAACACCATATATTTT. This encodes CASSQDLVNAGNTIYF.

This clonotype has a handful of counts. V gene TRBV10-3 combines with J gene TRBJ2-7; maybe TRBD2 (6 bases). Germline CDR1 and CDR2: ENHRY and SYGVKD. The length of the CDR3 is 13 residues. The V gene lost 6 bases and the J gene lost 7 bases, with 16 bases spanning the gap. DNA of the CDR3: TGTGCCATCAGGGGGGACTGGGCGTGGGAGCAGTACTTC. This encodes CAIRGDWAWEQYF.

The chain has TRBV4-2 and TRBJ1-1, with D perhaps TRBD1 (6 bases). Germline lookup yields CDR1 LGHNA and CDR2 YNFKEQ. Trimming pared 5 bases from V and 5 bases from J, leaving 15 bases between. The CDR3 consists of 14 residues. CDR3 bases: TGTGCCAGCAGCGCTGAGGGGGGGTTGACTGAAGCTTTCTTT. Its translation is CASSAEGGLTEAFF.

Only a few counts were recorded for this clonotype. The chain recombines TRBV7-2 with TRBJ2-7; TRBD1 matches 9 bases. Per germline, CDR1 SGHTA and CDR2 FQGNSA. The length of the CDR3 is 14 residues. V shed 5 bases and J 6 bases; nucleotides not matched to a gene: 8. CDR3 sequence: CASSPGQGLAEQYF. The CDR3 coding sequence is TGTGCCAGCAGCCCCGGACAGGGGTTGGCCGAGCAGTACTTC.

The rearrangement joins TRBV5-1 to TRBJ2-7, with D possibly matching TRBD1 (5 bases). With 3 bases removed from V and 9 bases from J, the gap between germline ends came to 10 bases. The CDR3 spans 11 residues. Germline V gene sequence: CDR1 SGHRS, CDR2 YFSETQ. CDR3 residues: CASSSTGMQYF. DNA for the CDR3: TGCGCCAGCAGCTCTACAGGAATGCAGTACTTC.

This clonotype was detected ten times or more. The V call is TRBV10-3, the J call TRBJ2-3, with a tentative D call TRBD1 (6 bases). The CDR3 extends over 14 amino acids. Germline V gene data show CDR1 as ENHRY and CDR2 as SYGVKD. V was cut by 5 bases and J by 0 bases, with 9 bases left in between. The CDR3 region is CAISRTGSTDTQYF. The CDR3, as DNA: TGTGCCATCAGTAGAACAGGGAGCACAGATACGCAGTATTTT.

The chain links TRBV12-3 or TRBV12-4 to TRBJ2-1; D assignment may be TRBD1 or TRBD2 (5 bases each). V was shortened by 1 base and J by 6 bases, with 16 bases between the two germline ends. This CDR3 contains 16 residues. CDR3 residues: CASSLGRGEPPNEQFF. DNA for the CDR3: TGTGCCAGCAGTTTAGGGAGAGGGGAACCCCCCAATGAGCAGTTCTTC.

This clonotype was detected many times. The chain combines TRBV12-3 or TRBV12-4 with TRBJ1-6; possible D gene TRBD1, 6 bases. Trimming took off 5 bases at V and 7 bases at J, with 12 bases between the two ends. The CDR3 has 14 residues. CDR3 region: CASSLQGGNSPLHF. CDR3 DNA: TGTGCCAGCAGTCTACAGGGTGGAAATTCACCCCTCCACTTT.

There are many counts of this clonotype. The V and J genes are TRBV29-1 and TRBJ1-4, with D maybe TRBD1 (5 bases). There are 11 residues in the CDR3. V was pared by 6 bases and J by 8 bases, with 10 bases between. CDR1 and CDR2 (germline): SQVTM, ANQGSEA. The CDR3 DNA sequence: TGCAGCGTCTTCACAGGAGAAAAACTGTTTTTT. This sequence encodes CSVFTGEKLFF. Full variable domain (missing parts from reference TRBV29-1 and TRBJ1-4): SAVISQKPSRDICQRGTSLTIQCQVDSQVTMMFWYRQQPGQSLTLIATANQGSEATYESGFVIDKFPISRPNLTFSTLTVSNMSPEDSSIYLCSVFTGEKLFFGSGTQLSVL.

The V and J genes are TRBV4-2 and TRBJ1-6, with a possible D match to TRBD1 (5 bases). In germline, CDR1 is LGHNA, CDR2 YNFKEQ. The CDR3 runs to 16 residues. Trimming shortened V by 0 bases and J by 7 bases, and 13 bases separated the two germline ends. CDR3 region: CASSQDRGIWNSPLHF. The CDR3 DNA reads TGTGCCAGCAGCCAAGATCGGGGGATTTGGAATTCACCCCTCCACTTT.

This clonotype showed up just a few times. The rearrangement joins TRBV10-2 to TRBJ2-7; D remains ambiguous. Trimming cost V 6 bases and J 4 bases, with 10 bases left between them. Germline CDR1 reads WSHSY; CDR2 reads SAAADI. The CDR3 has 12 residues. The CDR3 sequence is CASRSLNYEQYF. CDR3 bases: TGCGCCAGCAGGAGCCTAAATTACGAGCAGTACTTC.

This clonotype was seen many times. The rearrangement joins TRBV5-4 to TRBJ2-2, with a tentative D call TRBD1 (6 bases). Per the germline V gene, CDR1 is SGHNT and CDR2 is YYREEE (reference sequence). This CDR3 has 15 amino acids. Deletions cut 3 bases from V and 1 base from J, with 10 bases between. For the CDR3, the DNA is TGTGCCAGCAGCTGGGGGACACTGAACACCGGGGAGCTGTTTTTT. Translation: CASSWGTLNTGELFF.

The sample holds a few counts of this clonotype. The chain combines TRBV20-1 with TRBJ2-2; 8 bases agree with TRBD2. The germline gives CDR1 DFQATT, CDR2 SNEGSKA (reference sequence). The trim removed 1 base at V and 1 base at J, leaving 2 bases unmatched. There are 15 residues in the CDR3. The CDR3 spells CSARVLAGNTGELFF. CDR3 nucleotide sequence: TGCAGTGCTAGAGTTCTAGCGGGGAACACCGGGGAGCTGTTTTTT.

This clonotype was observed many times. The V gene is TRBV7-2, the J gene TRBJ2-1; weak D call: TRBD2 (6 bases). This CDR3 is built from 14 residues. The V end was cut by 4 bases, the J end by 0 bases, with 7 bases between. CDR1 is SGHTA and CDR2 is FQGNSA in the germline V gene. CDR3 DNA: TGTGCCAGCAGCTACGGGGGCTCCTACAATGAGCAGTTCTTC. Translated, it gives CASSYGGSYNEQFF.

This clonotype has only a few counts. V is TRBV20-1 and J is TRBJ2-1, with D possibly TRBD1 on 5 matching bases. The CDR3 is 14 amino acids. Germline CDR1 is DFQATT and CDR2 is SNEGSKA (reference sequence). V was trimmed by 3 bases and J by 2 bases, leaving 11 bases between them. Here the CDR3 reads CSARRQTAYNEQFF. In DNA, the CDR3 is TGCAGTGCTAGGAGACAGACAGCCTACAATGAGCAGTTCTTC.

In this sample, this clonotype turned up a few times. The chain combines TRBV5-5 with TRBJ1-3; D is ambiguous. The CDR3 contains 16 residues. Trimming shortened V by 1 base and J by 7 bases, and 18 bases separated the two germline ends. From germline, CDR1 is SGHKS and CDR2 YYEKEE (reference sequence). As DNA, the CDR3 is TGTGCCAGCAGCTTGTCCTACGGCTCGCGTAGGAACACCATATATTTT. Translated, it gives CASSLSYGSRRNTIYF. Variable domain in full (rest from reference TRBV5-5 and TRBJ1-3): DAGVTQSPTHLIKTRGQQVTLRCSPISGHKSVSWYQQVLGQGPQFIFQYYEKEERGRGNFPDRFSARQFPNYSSELNVNALLLGDSALYLCASSLSYGSRRNTIYFGEGSWLTVV.